The rows below give T cell receptor beta chains drawn from one sample of a study of blood T cell repertoires in COVID-19. Assay: immunoSEQ multiplex PCR; the TCRdb copy retains only in-frame clones and omits some. In the table there are some 45,000 clones, about 70% of which are singletons. The sequenced sample consisted of peripheral blood. These receptors were collected from a man between 65 and 79 years old with active or convalescent COVID-19. CDR3s include the opening cysteine and the closing phenylalanine or tryptophan. D genes are given only for firm matches. Expanded clones are given a class, and other clones once, few, many or no size at all.

j_call v_call d_call clone_size cdr3_nt cdr3_aa
TRBJ1-1 TRBV27 NA few TGTGCCAGCAGTTTATCGGCAGGATACGACACTGAAGCTTTCTTT CASSLSAGYDTEAFF
TRBJ1-1 TRBV25-1 NA NA TGTGCCAGCAGTGAATATCGGTTGGGGGCGACTGAAGCTTTCTTT CASSEYRLGATEAFF
TRBJ1-2 TRBV18 TRBD1 NA TGTGCCAGCTCACCATCGACAGGGAATAAGGGCTACACCTTC CASSPSTGNKGYTF
TRBJ1-6 TRBV3-1/TRBV3-2 NA NA TGTGCCAGCAGCCAGGCGGGCAGGGGAAATTCACCCCTCCACTTT CASSQAGRGNSPLHF
TRBJ2-3 TRBV5-1 TRBD2 few TGCGCCAGCAGTCCGCGGGGGGTAAATACGCAGTATTTT CASSPRGVNTQYF
TRBJ2-3 TRBV5-4 NA NA TGTGCCAGCAGCTTGTTATCGGGGGGCCGGTCAGATACGCAGTATTTT CASSLLSGGRSDTQYF
TRBJ2-1 TRBV7-9 NA NA TGTGCCAGCAGCCCACCCGGGGACAATGAGCAGTTCTTC CASSPPGDNEQFF
TRBJ1-5 TRBV30 NA NA TGTGCCTGGAGTGCGGCAGGGCAAGGGGTTTATCAGCCCCAGCATTTT CAWSAAGQGVYQPQHF
TRBJ2-7 TRBV24-1 TRBD1 NA TGTGCCACCAGTGGGGACAGGGACTACGAGCAGTACTTC CATSGDRDYEQYF
TRBJ1-5 TRBV6-5 NA NA TGTGCCAGCAGTTATATGGGGGAGGATCAGCCCCAGCATTTT CASSYMGEDQPQHF
TRBJ2-1 TRBV29-1 NA NA TGCAGCGTTGAAGATCTGGGTGGAGGGACCTACTACAATGAGCAGTTCTTC CSVEDLGGGTYYNEQFF
TRBJ2-1 TRBV28 NA NA TGTGCCAGCAGTTTCCAGCTAGTTAGCGGAGTCTACAATGAGCAGTTCTTC CASSFQLVSGVYNEQFF
TRBJ1-6 TRBV6-5 TRBD1 NA TGTGCCATACAAACAGGGGATTCACCCCTCCACTTT CAIQTGDSPLHF
TRBJ2-3 TRBV27 TRBD1 NA TGTGCCAGCAGCCGGTCCGGGACAGGGTTTTCGCGGACGCAGTATTTT CASSRSGTGFSRTQYF
TRBJ1-2 TRBV30 NA once TGTGCCTGGAGTGCAGGGGTTGGCTACACCTTC CAWSAGVGYTF
TRBJ1-1 TRBV18 NA NA TGTGCCAGCTCACCTCCCGACCAGGGGAACACTGAAGCTTTCTTT CASSPPDQGNTEAFF
TRBJ1-2 TRBV30 NA NA TGTGCCTGGACACCTTCCGTCTCCGGGGGCTACACCTTC CAWTPSVSGGYTF
TRBJ2-2 TRBV2 NA NA TGTGCCAGCAGTGGTGGCAGGGGGGAGACCGGGGAGCTGTTTTTT CASSGGRGETGELFF
TRBJ1-3 TRBV18 NA NA TGTGCCAGCTCACCCGGGGGGAATCCTGGAAACACCATATATTTT CASSPGGNPGNTIYF
TRBJ1-2 TRBV15 NA NA TGTGCCACCAGCAGAGAAATGATAGAGGGCTGGGGCTACACCTTC CATSREMIEGWGYTF
TRBJ1-4 TRBV2 NA NA TGTGCCAGCACCGTGGCTTCTGAAAAACTGTTTTTT CASTVASEKLFF
TRBJ2-1 TRBV5-4 TRBD2 once TGTGCCAGCAGCTTGGGAGGACTAGGGGCCGATGAGCAGTTCTTC CASSLGGLGADEQFF
TRBJ2-5 TRBV9 NA medium-sized TGTGCCAGCAGCGTAGCTAGGGGCGTTGGTGAGACCCAGTACTTC CASSVARGVGETQYF
TRBJ1-1 TRBV2 NA NA TGTGCCAGCAGTGTGGGGGGACTCGGGGGTGAAGCTTTCTTT CASSVGGLGGEAFF
TRBJ1-3 TRBV20-1 NA few TGCAGTGCTAGTAAGAGCTCTGGAAACACCATATATTTT CSASKSSGNTIYF
TRBJ2-5 TRBV5-4 NA NA TGTGCCAGCAGCTTGGGTAACACATTAGAGACCCAGTACTTC CASSLGNTLETQYF
TRBJ2-2 TRBV7-9 TRBD2 NA TGTGCCAGCAGCTCACTAGCGGGAGAGACCGGGGAGCTGTTTTTT CASSSLAGETGELFF
TRBJ2-5 TRBV6-5 TRBD1 NA TGTGCCAGCACGTCGGCTCAGGGGGCAGGAGAGACCCAGTACTTC CASTSAQGAGETQYF
TRBJ2-5 TRBV9 TRBD2 NA TGTGCCAGCAGCGCTCGGGGGGGCCAAGAGACCCAGTACTTC CASSARGGQETQYF
TRBJ1-6 TRBV7-9 NA once TGTGCCAGCAGCGCGAATTCACCCCTCCACTTT CASSANSPLHF
TRBJ1-1 TRBV28 NA NA TGTGCCAGCAGTTTACCGGGTAACACTGAAGCTTTCTTT CASSLPGNTEAFF
TRBJ2-3 TRBV5-1 NA NA TGCGCCAGCGCCCTAGCGGACAGGGCCACAGATACGCAGTATTTT CASALADRATDTQYF
TRBJ1-2 TRBV4-1 NA NA TGCGCCAGCAGGCAACAACCGACCGGGACTAGGGGCTACACCTTC CASRQQPTGTRGYTF
TRBJ2-3 TRBV29-1 TRBD1 NA TGCAGCGCCGACAGGGGTTCCAGGAGTACAGATACGCAGTATTTT CSADRGSRSTDTQYF
TRBJ1-1 TRBV19 NA NA TGTGCCAGTAGTCAACAGGGCCAGAACACTGAAGCTTTCTTT CASSQQGQNTEAFF
TRBJ1-1 TRBV19 NA NA TGTGCCAGTAGTGTGCAGGTTCATACTGAAGCTTTCTTT CASSVQVHTEAFF
TRBJ2-4 TRBV28 NA NA TGTGCCAGCAGTTTTTCAGGTACTAGCATTCAGTACTTC CASSFSGTSIQYF
TRBJ2-7 TRBV28 NA NA TGTGCCAGCAGTTTCGGACAGCTCTCCCCTTACGAGCAGTACTTC CASSFGQLSPYEQYF
TRBJ2-7 TRBV28 NA once TGTGCCAGCACCTCGGTTTCCGAGCAGTACTTC CASTSVSEQYF
TRBJ1-1 TRBV28 NA NA TGTGCCAGCAGTTTGATAGGGGGTGGGAACACTGAAGCTTTCTTT CASSLIGGGNTEAFF
TRBJ2-3 TRBV2 NA NA TGTGCCAGCTCCCCGGGAATAGCATTGGATACGCAGTATTTT CASSPGIALDTQYF
TRBJ2-3 TRBV18 TRBD2 NA TGTGCCAGCTCACCCAGCGGGGGGGGTGATACGCAGTATTTT CASSPSGGGDTQYF
TRBJ1-2 TRBV2 NA NA TGTGCCAGCCGCCCATCGACAAAGAACTATGGCTACACCTTC CASRPSTKNYGYTF
TRBJ1-6 TRBV19 NA NA TGTGCCAGTACGTCCAGGGCATCTTCACCCCTCCACTTT CASTSRASSPLHF
TRBJ1-3 TRBV19 NA NA TGTGCCAGTGAGAGTTTGAGCTCTGGAAACACCATATATTTT CASESLSSGNTIYF
TRBJ1-2 TRBV25-1 TRBD1 NA TGTGCCAGCAGTCACCGGACAGGTGGAGGCTACACTTTC CASSHRTGGGYTF
TRBJ1-6 TRBV2 TRBD1 NA TGTGCCAGTGACAGGGATTCACCCCTCCACTTT CASDRDSPLHF
TRBJ1-2 TRBV4-1 NA NA TGCGCCAGCGGGGACATTTATGGCTACACCTTC CASGDIYGYTF
TRBJ1-1 TRBV7-9 NA few TGTGCCAGCAAACCCATCAACGTTCGGGGGAAAGGGACTGAAGCTTTCTTT CASKPINVRGKGTEAFF
TRBJ1-6 TRBV13 NA few TGTGCCAGCCGCCACAAAGGGGGTTTTAATTCACCCCTCCACTTT CASRHKGGFNSPLHF
TRBJ1-5 TRBV7-9 TRBD1 NA TGTGCCAGCAGCCAATCCAAGACAGGGAGAAATCAGCCCCAGCATTTT CASSQSKTGRNQPQHF
TRBJ2-1 TRBV27 NA NA TGTGCCAGCAGTTTACAGCGTACCTACAATGAGCAGTTCTTC CASSLQRTYNEQFF
TRBJ1-1 TRBV19 TRBD1 once TGTGCCAGTAATGACAGGGGTGATACACTGGGGGCTTTCTTT CASNDRGDTLGAFF
TRBJ1-2 TRBV21-1 NA few TGTGCCAGCAGGAATCTAACCGGCGGCTATGGCTACACCTTC CASRNLTGGYGYTF
TRBJ1-5 TRBV6-1 NA NA TGTGCCAGCAGTGAAGCGATCGGCAGGAATCAGCCCCAGCATTTT CASSEAIGRNQPQHF
TRBJ1-2 TRBV2 TRBD1 NA TGTGCCAGCAGTGGGTCAGGGGGCGACTATGGCTACACCTTC CASSGSGGDYGYTF
TRBJ1-1 TRBV7-9 NA NA TGTGCCAGCAGCTTAGAGTCAGGGGAACGGGCTTTCTTT CASSLESGERAFF